Given below is one TCR beta chain in context. Germline loops: CDR1 SNHLY, CDR2 FYNNEI. Between the trimmed V and J ends, which lost 8 bases and 5 bases, there was a span of 19 bases. There are 16 residues in the CDR3. The data are from a study of blood T cell repertoires in COVID-19. Authors' data handling: Reference gene primers were amplified, and this amplification served to estimate nucleated cell counts. Sequenced by immunoSEQ multiplex PCR; TCRdb stores in-frame clones only, minus some. V and J calls and clone size come straight from that table; D and trimming were deduced from the DNA. The profile shows about 140,000 clones, roughly nine tenths of them singletons.

Sample: peripheral blood. The sequence came from a human donor with COVID-19, enrolled during active disease. The donor label of this sample is uncertain. This chain uses TRBV2 with TRBJ1-6; D not certain. The DNA for the CDR3 is TGTGCCAGCGGGCCCGAGCAGGCACTTAATAATTCACCCCTCCACTTT. This translates into CASGPEQALNNSPLHF.